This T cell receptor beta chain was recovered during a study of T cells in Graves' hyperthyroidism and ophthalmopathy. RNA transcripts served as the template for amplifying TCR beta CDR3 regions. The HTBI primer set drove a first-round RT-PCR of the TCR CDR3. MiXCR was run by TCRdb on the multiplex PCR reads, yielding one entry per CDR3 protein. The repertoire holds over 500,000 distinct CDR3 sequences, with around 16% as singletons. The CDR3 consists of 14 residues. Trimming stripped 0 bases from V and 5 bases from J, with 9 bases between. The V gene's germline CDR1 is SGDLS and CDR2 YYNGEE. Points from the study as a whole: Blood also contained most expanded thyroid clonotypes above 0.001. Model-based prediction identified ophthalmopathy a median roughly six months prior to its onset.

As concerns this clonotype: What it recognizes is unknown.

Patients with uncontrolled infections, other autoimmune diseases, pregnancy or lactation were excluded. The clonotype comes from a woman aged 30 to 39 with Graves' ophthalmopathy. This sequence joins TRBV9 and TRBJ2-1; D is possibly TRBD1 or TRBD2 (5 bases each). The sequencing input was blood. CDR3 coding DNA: TGTGCCAGCAGCGTAGGAGGGGCCCACAATGAGCAGTTCTTC. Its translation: CASSVGGAHNEQFF.